This is a list of T cell receptor beta chains from one sample in a study of blood T cell repertoires in COVID-19. Clones were read by immunoSEQ multiplex PCR, and TCRdb kept only the in-frame ones, dropping some. The sample lists 250,000 or so clones, approximately 84% occurring once. The sequencing sample was made of PBMCs or T cells enriched from blood (not recorded which). The receptors come from a man aged 45-65 years who had recovered from COVID-19. The CDR3 runs from the conserved cysteine through the conserved F or W. D genes are given only for firm matches. Only some rows state a clone size, as once, few, many or a class for expanded clones.

cdr3_nt: TGTGCCAGCAGTTTGGAGGACAGGGTTCCTCCTGGGGCCAACGTCCTGACTTTC; cdr3_aa: CASSLEDRVPPGANVLTF; clone_size: NA; j_call: TRBJ2-6; d_call: TRBD1; v_call: TRBV27
cdr3_nt: TGTGCCATCAGTCTAGCGGGGGGTACCTACGAGCAGTACTTC; cdr3_aa: CAISLAGGTYEQYF; clone_size: NA; j_call: TRBJ2-7; d_call: TRBD2; v_call: TRBV10-3
cdr3_nt: TGTGCCAGCAGTTTTATAAGACAGGGGAGCTACGAGCAGTACTTC; cdr3_aa: CASSFIRQGSYEQYF; clone_size: few; j_call: TRBJ2-7; d_call: TRBD1; v_call: TRBV28
cdr3_nt: TGCAGCATATTACAGGGGCGGCCCTACGAGCAGTACTTC; cdr3_aa: CSILQGRPYEQYF; clone_size: once; j_call: TRBJ2-7; d_call: TRBD1; v_call: TRBV29-1
cdr3_nt: TGTGCCAGCAGCGAGTCCGGGACACATAACTATGGCTACACCTTC; cdr3_aa: CASSESGTHNYGYTF; clone_size: NA; j_call: TRBJ1-2; d_call: NA; v_call: TRBV11-3
cdr3_nt: TGTGCCAGCAGCGTTACAGGGATTCGTACAGATACGCAGTATTTT; cdr3_aa: CASSVTGIRTDTQYF; clone_size: NA; j_call: TRBJ2-3; d_call: NA; v_call: TRBV9
cdr3_nt: TGCGCCAGCAGCGTGATCCAACAGGGCAGAGGCGAGCAGTACTTC; cdr3_aa: CASSVIQQGRGEQYF; clone_size: NA; j_call: TRBJ2-7; d_call: NA; v_call: TRBV5-1
cdr3_nt: TGTGCCAGCTCAGCCCGGGGATTAGGGGGGGGCAATCAGCCCCAGCATTTT; cdr3_aa: CASSARGLGGGNQPQHF; clone_size: NA; j_call: TRBJ1-5; d_call: NA; v_call: TRBV18
cdr3_nt: TGTGCCAGCTCATCGGGACAGGGTAGTATTGACGAGCAGTACTTC; cdr3_aa: CASSSGQGSIDEQYF; clone_size: many; j_call: TRBJ2-7; d_call: TRBD1; v_call: TRBV18
cdr3_nt: TGTGCCAGCAGCGAGACCCCGGACAGGGGGTCTGAAGCTTTCTTT; cdr3_aa: CASSETPDRGSEAFF; clone_size: NA; j_call: TRBJ1-1; d_call: TRBD1; v_call: TRBV9
cdr3_nt: TGTGCCAGCAGTGATTGGGAGGGCCTCGATACGCAGTATTTT; cdr3_aa: CASSDWEGLDTQYF; clone_size: many; j_call: TRBJ2-3; d_call: TRBD2; v_call: TRBV2
cdr3_nt: TGTGCCAGCTCGCCGGACAGAGATCAGCCCCAGCATTTT; cdr3_aa: CASSPDRDQPQHF; clone_size: NA; j_call: TRBJ1-5; d_call: NA; v_call: TRBV18
cdr3_nt: TGTGCCAGCAGACACAGGGGCCCGTCATACGAAAAACTGTTTTTT; cdr3_aa: CASRHRGPSYEKLFF; clone_size: NA; j_call: TRBJ1-4; d_call: TRBD1; v_call: TRBV27
cdr3_nt: TGTGCCAGCAGCCGGACAGCCGGGCCTGGCTACACCTTC; cdr3_aa: CASSRTAGPGYTF; clone_size: NA; j_call: TRBJ1-2; d_call: NA; v_call: TRBV7-9
cdr3_nt: TGTGCCAGCAGCTCTAATGTAATCTACGAGCAGTACTTC; cdr3_aa: CASSSNVIYEQYF; clone_size: NA; j_call: TRBJ2-7; d_call: NA; v_call: TRBV7-2
cdr3_nt: TGTGCCAGCAGTCTAATTTCCCGGGACACCTCCCGGCGGGGCTACACCTTC; cdr3_aa: CASSLISRDTSRRGYTF; clone_size: NA; j_call: TRBJ1-2; d_call: NA; v_call: TRBV28
cdr3_nt: TGCAGTGCTAGTGTCGGCGGGAGGGGGGACGAGCAGTACTTC; cdr3_aa: CSASVGGRGDEQYF; clone_size: few; j_call: TRBJ2-7; d_call: TRBD2; v_call: TRBV20-1
cdr3_nt: TGCGCCAGCAGTGACCCGCAGGACCCTGGGGGGGGGCAGTATTTT; cdr3_aa: CASSDPQDPGGGQYF; clone_size: NA; j_call: TRBJ2-3; d_call: TRBD2; v_call: TRBV10-1
cdr3_nt: TGTGCCAGCAGCTTAGGGGGGCCTACTAGCGGGACGGGAGAGCAGTTCTTC; cdr3_aa: CASSLGGPTSGTGEQFF; clone_size: NA; j_call: TRBJ2-1; d_call: TRBD2; v_call: TRBV7-2
cdr3_nt: TGTGCCAGCAGCTTAGGCCCGACCTATAATTCACCCCTCCACTTT; cdr3_aa: CASSLGPTYNSPLHF; clone_size: NA; j_call: TRBJ1-6; d_call: NA; v_call: TRBV7-3
cdr3_nt: TGTGCCAGCAACCTCCGACAAGGATCCTACGAGCAGTACTTC; cdr3_aa: CASNLRQGSYEQYF; clone_size: few; j_call: TRBJ2-7; d_call: NA; v_call: TRBV7-2
cdr3_nt: TGTGCCATCAGTGAAGGACTAGCGGGGGGCCTCTACGAGCAGTACTTC; cdr3_aa: CAISEGLAGGLYEQYF; clone_size: NA; j_call: TRBJ2-7; d_call: TRBD2; v_call: TRBV10-3
cdr3_nt: TGTGCCACCAGCGGCGGAGACAGTTCTGGGGCCAACGTCCTGACTTTC; cdr3_aa: CATSGGDSSGANVLTF; clone_size: NA; j_call: TRBJ2-6; d_call: NA; v_call: TRBV15
cdr3_nt: TGTGCCAGCAGCAAAGACGGCGGAGAAGAGACCCAGTACTTC; cdr3_aa: CASSKDGGEETQYF; clone_size: NA; j_call: TRBJ2-5; d_call: NA; v_call: TRBV21-1
cdr3_nt: TGCGCCAGCAGCTCGTCAGGGGGTCCCTACGAGCAGTACTTC; cdr3_aa: CASSSSGGPYEQYF; clone_size: few; j_call: TRBJ2-7; d_call: TRBD1; v_call: TRBV5-1
cdr3_nt: TGTGCCAGCAGTCAATTAGAACAGGGCGGAAACACTGAAGCTTTCTTT; cdr3_aa: CASSQLEQGGNTEAFF; clone_size: NA; j_call: TRBJ1-1; d_call: NA; v_call: TRBV28
cdr3_nt: TGCGCCAGCAGCTTAGCAGGGAGGACTGAAGCTTTCTTT; cdr3_aa: CASSLAGRTEAFF; clone_size: NA; j_call: TRBJ1-1; d_call: NA; v_call: TRBV5-1
cdr3_nt: TGTGCCAGCAGTGGAACCGGGGAGTCCGGGGAGCTGTTTTTT; cdr3_aa: CASSGTGESGELFF; clone_size: NA; j_call: TRBJ2-2; d_call: NA; v_call: TRBV27
cdr3_nt: TGTGCCAGCTCACCACTCGTTCCCGAGCAGTTCTTC; cdr3_aa: CASSPLVPEQFF; clone_size: NA; j_call: TRBJ2-1; d_call: NA; v_call: TRBV18
cdr3_nt: TGTGCCAGCAGGGTAGCAGGGGATAGCAATCAGCCCCAGCATTTT; cdr3_aa: CASRVAGDSNQPQHF; clone_size: NA; j_call: TRBJ1-5; d_call: NA; v_call: TRBV6-5
cdr3_nt: TGTGCCAGCTCACCAAGGAGTTCCTACGAGCAGTACTTC; cdr3_aa: CASSPRSSYEQYF; clone_size: NA; j_call: TRBJ2-7; d_call: NA; v_call: TRBV18
cdr3_nt: TGTGCCAGTAGTCTTTTGACAGGGGGGACTAATGAAAAACTGTTTTTT; cdr3_aa: CASSLLTGGTNEKLFF; clone_size: NA; j_call: TRBJ1-4; d_call: TRBD1; v_call: TRBV19
cdr3_nt: TGTGCCAGCAGTTTAGGGCAGGGTTATGGCTACACCTTC; cdr3_aa: CASSLGQGYGYTF; clone_size: few; j_call: TRBJ1-2; d_call: NA; v_call: TRBV28
cdr3_nt: TGTGCCAGTAGTATACAGGTTCCGGAGACCCAGTACTTC; cdr3_aa: CASSIQVPETQYF; clone_size: NA; j_call: TRBJ2-5; d_call: NA; v_call: TRBV19
cdr3_nt: TGTGCCAGCAGCCAAGTCAGTAGCGGGGGGGGCGTTCCGCAGTATTTT; cdr3_aa: CASSQVSSGGGVPQYF; clone_size: NA; j_call: TRBJ2-3; d_call: TRBD2; v_call: TRBV4-2
cdr3_nt: TGTGCCAGCAGTTACCCTCAGGGACAGGGAAATCCCGAGCAGTACTTC; cdr3_aa: CASSYPQGQGNPEQYF; clone_size: NA; j_call: TRBJ2-7; d_call: TRBD1; v_call: TRBV6-2/TRBV6-3
cdr3_nt: TGTGCCAGCAGTTACGCGACAGGGGATAATGAAAAACTGTTTTTT; cdr3_aa: CASSYATGDNEKLFF; clone_size: few; j_call: TRBJ1-4; d_call: TRBD1; v_call: TRBV6-5
cdr3_nt: TGTGCCAGCAGTACGGGCCCCGGGGCAGATACGCAGTATTTT; cdr3_aa: CASSTGPGADTQYF; clone_size: NA; j_call: TRBJ2-3; d_call: NA; v_call: TRBV7-9
cdr3_nt: TGTGCCAGTAGTATAGGACAGGGCAGCTACACCTTC; cdr3_aa: CASSIGQGSYTF; clone_size: NA; j_call: TRBJ1-2; d_call: TRBD1; v_call: TRBV19
cdr3_nt: TGTGCCAGCAGCCAACGCGCCGTGACTAGCGGGTCCACAGATACGCAGTATTTT; cdr3_aa: CASSQRAVTSGSTDTQYF; clone_size: NA; j_call: TRBJ2-3; d_call: TRBD2; v_call: TRBV4-2
cdr3_nt: TGTGCCAGCAGCCTCGGACAGGGACCAGATACGCAGTATTTT; cdr3_aa: CASSLGQGPDTQYF; clone_size: NA; j_call: TRBJ2-3; d_call: TRBD1; v_call: TRBV7-2
cdr3_nt: TGTGCCAGCTCACCAAGACAGGAACAAAACACCATATATTTT; cdr3_aa: CASSPRQEQNTIYF; clone_size: few; j_call: TRBJ1-3; d_call: NA; v_call: TRBV18
cdr3_nt: TGTGCCTGGGGTTCTAATAGCAATCAGCCCCAGCATTTT; cdr3_aa: CAWGSNSNQPQHF; clone_size: NA; j_call: TRBJ1-5; d_call: NA; v_call: TRBV30
cdr3_nt: TGTGCCAGGAACCGGGACAGGGGAATCGAGCAGTACTTC; cdr3_aa: CARNRDRGIEQYF; clone_size: once; j_call: TRBJ2-7; d_call: TRBD1; v_call: TRBV2
cdr3_nt: TGTGCCAGCACCGTGGTGGGGACTAGCACAGATACGCAGTATTTT; cdr3_aa: CASTVVGTSTDTQYF; clone_size: NA; j_call: TRBJ2-3; d_call: NA; v_call: TRBV5-5
cdr3_nt: TGTGCCAGCAGCTTAGAAGTTTCGGGGGGGCACGGAGCTTTCTTT; cdr3_aa: CASSLEVSGGHGAFF; clone_size: NA; j_call: TRBJ1-1; d_call: NA; v_call: TRBV7-9
cdr3_nt: TGTGCCTGGAGTTCCAGAGGCTCTGGAAACACCATATATTTT; cdr3_aa: CAWSSRGSGNTIYF; clone_size: NA; j_call: TRBJ1-3; d_call: NA; v_call: TRBV30
cdr3_nt: TGTGCCAGCAGCCCCGCCCCCAGCATACAGGGTATCCACGAGCAGTACTTC; cdr3_aa: CASSPAPSIQGIHEQYF; clone_size: NA; j_call: TRBJ2-7; d_call: NA; v_call: TRBV3-1/TRBV3-2
cdr3_nt: TGTGCCAGCTGGGACTTCCTAGCCAAAAACATTCAGTACTTC; cdr3_aa: CASWDFLAKNIQYF; clone_size: NA; j_call: TRBJ2-4; d_call: NA; v_call: TRBV5-4
cdr3_nt: TGTGCCTGGAGAGGCATAGCCAACGGGGAGACCCAGTACTTC; cdr3_aa: CAWRGIANGETQYF; clone_size: NA; j_call: TRBJ2-5; d_call: NA; v_call: TRBV30
cdr3_nt: TGTGCCAGCAGTTACTCGGGGACAGGAGGAAACACCATATATTTT; cdr3_aa: CASSYSGTGGNTIYF; clone_size: NA; j_call: TRBJ1-3; d_call: TRBD1; v_call: TRBV6-2/TRBV6-3
cdr3_nt: TGTGCCAGTAGCCGGATACCAGGGGCATCCTACGAGCAGTACTTC; cdr3_aa: CASSRIPGASYEQYF; clone_size: few; j_call: TRBJ2-7; d_call: NA; v_call: TRBV19
cdr3_nt: TGCGCCAGCAGCCTAGGACAGGGTAGGGAGACCCAGTACTTC; cdr3_aa: CASSLGQGRETQYF; clone_size: NA; j_call: TRBJ2-5; d_call: TRBD1; v_call: TRBV5-1
cdr3_nt: TGTGCCAGCAGTTTGGTGCGTGGGGGCGGAAACACCATATATTTT; cdr3_aa: CASSLVRGGGNTIYF; clone_size: NA; j_call: TRBJ1-3; d_call: NA; v_call: TRBV28